What follows are 9 T cell receptor beta chains derived from one specimen sequenced in a study of response to subunit inactivated influenza vaccine. TCRdb redid the calling of the RT-PCR reads with MiXCR, one entry per CDR3 protein. The table records 400,000 to 650,000 distinct CDR3 sequences, around 7.7% of them present only once. Sequenced material: PBMCs from blood, taken approximately 25 months after vaccination. Every receptor here comes from a man aged 45-69 years who received an inactivated influenza vaccine.

This clonotype has a count of ten or more. The genes are TRBV15 and TRBJ1-5; no definite D call. The CDR3 has 12 amino acids. Germline V gene lookup returns CDR1 LNHNV and CDR2 YYDKDF (reference sequence). V was shortened by 2 bases and J by 3 bases, with 2 bases between the two germline ends. For the CDR3, the DNA is TGTGCCACCAGCAGATACAATCAGCCCCAGCATTTT. It yields the protein CATSRYNQPQHF.

The V and J genes are TRBV7-2 and TRBJ2-5; D is possibly TRBD1 (5 bases). CDR1 SGHTA and CDR2 FQGNSA come from the germline V gene. The CDR3 extends over 14 amino acids. Trimming removed 5 bases from V and 7 bases from J, with 17 bases in between. The DNA for the CDR3 is TGTGCCAGCAGCCCCGTGGGGCCGGATGGGACCCAGTACTTC. Its protein is CASSPVGPDGTQYF.

This clonotype was counted between two and nine times. The chain employs TRBV5-1 and TRBJ2-1; possible D gene TRBD2, 5 bases. The CDR3 has 15 amino acids. The V gene lost 3 bases and the J gene lost 0 bases, with 10 bases spanning the gap. Germline lookup yields CDR1 SGHRS and CDR2 YFSETQ. The CDR3 reads CASSSPGISYNEQFF. The CDR3 DNA reads as TGCGCCAGCAGCTCCCCGGGAATCTCCTACAATGAGCAGTTCTTC.

The chain has TRBV9 and TRBJ2-1; 10 bases map to TRBD1. The CDR3 totals 16 residues. After removal of 4 bases from V and 6 bases from J, the junction contained 10 bases not matched to a gene. The germline CDR1 and CDR2 sequences are SGDLS and YYNGEE. The CDR3: CASSPRTGGRGNEQFF. The CDR3 coding sequence is TGTGCCAGCAGCCCCAGGACAGGGGGGCGAGGCAATGAGCAGTTCTTC. The entire variable domain, with the rest obtained from reference TRBV9 and TRBJ2-1, is as follows: DSGVTQTPKHLITATGQRVTLRCSPRSGDLSVYWYQQSLDQGLQFLIQYYNGEERAKGNILERFSAQQFPDLHSELNLSSLELGDSALYFCASSPRTGGRGNEQFFGPGTRLTVL.

The sample holds many counts of this clonotype. The CDR3 is CASSLQDFPNTGELFF. For the CDR3, the DNA is TGTGCCAGCAGTTTGCAGGACTTCCCGAACACCGGGGAGCTGTTTTTT. The V call is TRBV12-3 or TRBV12-4, the J call TRBJ2-2; D is perhaps TRBD2 (5 bases). The CDR3 sequence is 16 residues long. V lost 3 bases to trimming and J lost 0 bases, with 11 bases between them.

As concerns this clonotype: A much larger clone is a single base away; this may be a read error. The rearrangement joins TRBV12-3 or TRBV12-4 to TRBJ2-1; possible D gene TRBD2, 6 bases. This CDR3 comprises 15 residues. CDR3 sequence reads: CASSGRGSSYKEQFF. The CDR3 coding sequence is TGTGCCAGCTCTGGGCGGGGTAGCTCCTACAAGGAGCAGTTCTTC.

The chain links TRBV3-1 to TRBJ2-3; D is possibly TRBD2 (5 bases). The CDR3 extends over 16 amino acids. In germline, CDR1 is LGHDT, CDR2 YNNKEL (reference sequence). Trimming removed 3 bases from V and 3 bases from J, with 16 bases in between. The CDR3 here is CASSQEGLTGTDTQYF. DNA for the CDR3: TGTGCCAGCAGCCAGGAAGGACTGACTGGGACAGATACGCAGTATTTT.

This clonotype has a count of ten or more. V gene TRBV7-9 combines with J gene TRBJ2-7; the match to TRBD2 covers 8 bases. The germline CDR1 and CDR2 sequences are SEHNR and FQNEAQ (reference sequence). V lost 0 bases to trimming and J lost 3 bases; unmatched junction nucleotides: 1. The CDR3 sequence is 14 residues long. The CDR3 loop is CASSLASGDYEQYF. As DNA, the CDR3 is TGTGCCAGCAGCTTAGCTAGCGGGGACTACGAGCAGTACTTC.

This clonotype was counted a few times. The J gene is TRBJ1-1, the V gene TRBV20-1, with TRBD1 matching over 9 bases. Germline assignment: CDR1 DFQATT and CDR2 SNEGSKA (reference sequence). With V trimmed by 5 bases and J by 4 bases, 5 bases remained unmatched. The length of the CDR3 is 13 residues. The CDR3 region has the DNA TGCAGTGCTCGGGACAGGGTGAGCACTGAAGCTTTCTTT. Its translation: CSARDRVSTEAFF.